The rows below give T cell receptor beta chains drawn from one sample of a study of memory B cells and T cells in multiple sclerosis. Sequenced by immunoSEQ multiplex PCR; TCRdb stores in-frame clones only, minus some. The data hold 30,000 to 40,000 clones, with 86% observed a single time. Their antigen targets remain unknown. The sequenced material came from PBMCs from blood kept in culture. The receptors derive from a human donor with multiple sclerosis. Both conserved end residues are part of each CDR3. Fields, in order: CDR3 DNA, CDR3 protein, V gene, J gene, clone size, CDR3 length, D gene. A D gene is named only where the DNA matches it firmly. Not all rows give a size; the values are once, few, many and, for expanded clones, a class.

CDR3 DNA: TGTGCCAGCAGATCTTTGGACAGTTCCTACGAGCAGTACTTC
CDR3 protein: CASRSLDSSYEQYF
V gene: TRBV28
J gene: TRBJ2-7
clone size: -
CDR3 length: 14
D gene: -

CDR3 DNA: TGTGCCACCAGCAGAGTCGGGACAGGGCCAGACTATGGCTACACCTTC
CDR3 protein: CATSRVGTGPDYGYTF
V gene: TRBV15
J gene: TRBJ1-2
clone size: -
CDR3 length: 16
D gene: TRBD1

CDR3 DNA: TGTGCCAGCAGCTTAAGAATAGCGGGAGGGCCGGAGACCCAGTACTTC
CDR3 protein: CASSLRIAGGPETQYF
V gene: TRBV5-5
J gene: TRBJ2-5
clone size: once
CDR3 length: 16
D gene: TRBD2

CDR3 DNA: TGCGCCAGCGCTGGCGGCGTCGAGCTGGGAGATACGCAGTATTTT
CDR3 protein: CASAGGVELGDTQYF
V gene: TRBV10-2
J gene: TRBJ2-3
clone size: once
CDR3 length: 15
D gene: -

CDR3 DNA: TGTGCCAGCAGCTTACTCGAGCGGTTTACCTACGAGCAGTACTTC
CDR3 protein: CASSLLERFTYEQYF
V gene: TRBV7-6
J gene: TRBJ2-7
clone size: -
CDR3 length: 15
D gene: -

CDR3 DNA: TGCGCCAGCAGCCAAGGACTTGGACAGGGATCGCACGAGCAGTACTTC
CDR3 protein: CASSQGLGQGSHEQYF
V gene: TRBV4-1
J gene: TRBJ2-7
clone size: -
CDR3 length: 16
D gene: TRBD1

CDR3 DNA: TGTGCCAGCAGTAGAGACAGGGCGGCAGATACGCAGTATTTT
CDR3 protein: CASSRDRAADTQYF
V gene: TRBV2
J gene: TRBJ2-3
clone size: -
CDR3 length: 14
D gene: TRBD1

CDR3 DNA: TGTGCCAGCAGCTTAGCTGCTAGACGCGAGCAGTACTTC
CDR3 protein: CASSLAARREQYF
V gene: TRBV11-2
J gene: TRBJ2-7
clone size: -
CDR3 length: 13
D gene: -

CDR3 DNA: TGTGCCATCAGACAGGGGGCCGGTAACTATGGCTACACCTTC
CDR3 protein: CAIRQGAGNYGYTF
V gene: TRBV10-3
J gene: TRBJ1-2
clone size: few
CDR3 length: 14
D gene: TRBD1

CDR3 DNA: TGTGCCAGCAGTTGTGCAGGGGGCCTCGAGCAGTACTTC
CDR3 protein: CASSCAGGLEQYF
V gene: TRBV28
J gene: TRBJ2-7
clone size: -
CDR3 length: 13
D gene: TRBD1

CDR3 DNA: TGTGCCAGCAAGGACGGGGGAGGGGCAGGAAACACCATATATTTT
CDR3 protein: CASKDGGGAGNTIYF
V gene: TRBV2
J gene: TRBJ1-3
clone size: -
CDR3 length: 15
D gene: -

CDR3 DNA: TGTGCCAGCAGTTTACGACCTTGGGGAAACGGGGAGCTGTTTTTT
CDR3 protein: CASSLRPWGNGELFF
V gene: TRBV27
J gene: TRBJ2-2
clone size: -
CDR3 length: 15
D gene: -

CDR3 DNA: TGTGCCAGCAGGCGGACAGGGGGAGGGTTTGACTATGGCTACACCTTC
CDR3 protein: CASRRTGGGFDYGYTF
V gene: TRBV5-4
J gene: TRBJ1-2
clone size: -
CDR3 length: 16
D gene: TRBD1

CDR3 DNA: TGTGCCAGCAGCCAAGGACGACTTACTAGACGGGATGTCAGGGGCTACACCTTC
CDR3 protein: CASSQGRLTRRDVRGYTF
V gene: TRBV7-8
J gene: TRBJ1-2
clone size: -
CDR3 length: 18
D gene: -

CDR3 DNA: TGCGCCAGCAGCCCCGAGCGGGGACTAGCGGGGGGGGCCACAGATACGCAGTATTTT
CDR3 protein: CASSPERGLAGGATDTQYF
V gene: TRBV4-1
J gene: TRBJ2-3
clone size: once
CDR3 length: 19
D gene: TRBD2

CDR3 DNA: TGCGCCAGCAGCTTCAGGGGTCAAGAGACCCAGTACTTC
CDR3 protein: CASSFRGQETQYF
V gene: TRBV5-1
J gene: TRBJ2-5
clone size: once
CDR3 length: 13
D gene: -

CDR3 DNA: TGTGCCATCAGTGAATGGCGTGGACTCCTCGGCACAGATACGCAGTATTTT
CDR3 protein: CAISEWRGLLGTDTQYF
V gene: TRBV10-3
J gene: TRBJ2-3
clone size: -
CDR3 length: 17
D gene: -

CDR3 DNA: TGTGCCAGCAGCTCTGTGCGGGGGGCCGGAACTGAAGCTTTCTTT
CDR3 protein: CASSSVRGAGTEAFF
V gene: TRBV5-4
J gene: TRBJ1-1
clone size: -
CDR3 length: 15
D gene: -

CDR3 DNA: TGTGCCAGCAGCGCTGGGACAGGGGGTTTTTCACCCCTCCACTTT
CDR3 protein: CASSAGTGGFSPLHF
V gene: TRBV9
J gene: TRBJ1-6
clone size: few
CDR3 length: 15
D gene: TRBD1

CDR3 DNA: TGTGCCAGCAGCTTAGGCCGTTACACTGAAGCTTTCTTT
CDR3 protein: CASSLGRYTEAFF
V gene: TRBV5-6
J gene: TRBJ1-1
clone size: once
CDR3 length: 13
D gene: -

CDR3 DNA: TGTGCCAGCAGCGGGACTAGCGGCGACTACGAGCAGTACTTC
CDR3 protein: CASSGTSGDYEQYF
V gene: TRBV6-5
J gene: TRBJ2-7
clone size: -
CDR3 length: 14
D gene: TRBD2

CDR3 DNA: TGTGCCAGCAGTTTAACCGAGGCTCAGCCCCAGCATTTT
CDR3 protein: CASSLTEAQPQHF
V gene: TRBV28
J gene: TRBJ1-5
clone size: few
CDR3 length: 13
D gene: -

CDR3 DNA: TGCGCCAGCAGCTTGGCCGGGACAGACTATGGCTACACCTTC
CDR3 protein: CASSLAGTDYGYTF
V gene: TRBV5-1
J gene: TRBJ1-2
clone size: -
CDR3 length: 14
D gene: TRBD1

CDR3 DNA: TGTGCCAGCAACGAACGCAGGGTAGGCACTGAAGCTTTCTTT
CDR3 protein: CASNERRVGTEAFF
V gene: TRBV27
J gene: TRBJ1-1
clone size: -
CDR3 length: 14
D gene: -

CDR3 DNA: TGTGCCAGCAGCTTAAGTGGCGCCCTCGACGAGCAGTACTTC
CDR3 protein: CASSLSGALDEQYF
V gene: TRBV7-3
J gene: TRBJ2-7
clone size: -
CDR3 length: 14
D gene: -

CDR3 DNA: TGTGCCAGCAGTCTATCCTTCGACACCTACGAGCAGTACTTC
CDR3 protein: CASSLSFDTYEQYF
V gene: TRBV27
J gene: TRBJ2-7
clone size: -
CDR3 length: 14
D gene: -

CDR3 DNA: TGCGCCAGCAGCTTCGGGCAGCACACAGATACGCAGTATTTT
CDR3 protein: CASSFGQHTDTQYF
V gene: TRBV5-1
J gene: TRBJ2-3
clone size: -
CDR3 length: 14
D gene: -

CDR3 DNA: TGTGCCAGCAGCCTACTAGCGGGGGGCTTCAATGAGCAGTTCTTC
CDR3 protein: CASSLLAGGFNEQFF
V gene: TRBV6-5
J gene: TRBJ2-1
clone size: -
CDR3 length: 15
D gene: TRBD2

CDR3 DNA: TGTGCCAGCAGTCGATCGACAGGGGGGGCCTACGAGCAGTACTTC
CDR3 protein: CASSRSTGGAYEQYF
V gene: TRBV7-9
J gene: TRBJ2-7
clone size: few
CDR3 length: 15
D gene: TRBD1

CDR3 DNA: TGTGCCAGCAGCCCGGGCAGGGTCTACGAGCAGTACTTC
CDR3 protein: CASSPGRVYEQYF
V gene: TRBV11-2
J gene: TRBJ2-7
clone size: -
CDR3 length: 13
D gene: -

CDR3 DNA: TGTGCCAGCGGGATGGGAGGGGGCTCTTTCCAAGAGACCCAGTACTTC
CDR3 protein: CASGMGGGSFQETQYF
V gene: TRBV13
J gene: TRBJ2-5
clone size: once
CDR3 length: 16
D gene: -

CDR3 DNA: TGTGCCAGCAGCGTTGAGGACAGGGGGGGAGAGGATACGCAGTATTTT
CDR3 protein: CASSVEDRGGEDTQYF
V gene: TRBV11-2
J gene: TRBJ2-3
clone size: once
CDR3 length: 16
D gene: TRBD1

CDR3 DNA: TGTGCCAGCAGCCTCAGGGTTCCCAAAAACATTCAGTACTTC
CDR3 protein: CASSLRVPKNIQYF
V gene: TRBV6-4
J gene: TRBJ2-4
clone size: -
CDR3 length: 14
D gene: -

CDR3 DNA: TGCGCCAGCAGCTTGGGACCCGGGACAGGGGTCGATGGCTACACCTTC
CDR3 protein: CASSLGPGTGVDGYTF
V gene: TRBV5-1
J gene: TRBJ1-2
clone size: -
CDR3 length: 16
D gene: TRBD1

CDR3 DNA: TGTGCCAGTAGTATTGGGACAGAGTTCTATGGCTACACCTTC
CDR3 protein: CASSIGTEFYGYTF
V gene: TRBV19
J gene: TRBJ1-2
clone size: few
CDR3 length: 14
D gene: TRBD1

CDR3 DNA: TGTGCCAGCAGCCTCTTTGGGGAGGGGGCCAACGTCCTGACTTTC
CDR3 protein: CASSLFGEGANVLTF
V gene: TRBV27
J gene: TRBJ2-6
clone size: -
CDR3 length: 15
D gene: -

CDR3 DNA: TGCAGCGTTGAAGATCCCCGCGGGAGGTGGGCCGGGGAGCTGTTTTTT
CDR3 protein: CSVEDPRGRWAGELFF
V gene: TRBV29-1
J gene: TRBJ2-2
clone size: -
CDR3 length: 16
D gene: TRBD2

CDR3 DNA: TGCGCCAGCAGCTTGGATAGATTCCTCTACGAGCAGTACTTC
CDR3 protein: CASSLDRFLYEQYF
V gene: TRBV5-1
J gene: TRBJ2-7
clone size: -
CDR3 length: 14
D gene: -

CDR3 DNA: TGTGCCAGCAGAATGACAGGATCCTACGAGCAGTACTTC
CDR3 protein: CASRMTGSYEQYF
V gene: TRBV7-8
J gene: TRBJ2-7
clone size: once
CDR3 length: 13
D gene: -

CDR3 DNA: TGTGCCAGCAGCCCCAGGCAGTACCAAGAGACCCAGTACTTC
CDR3 protein: CASSPRQYQETQYF
V gene: TRBV7-6
J gene: TRBJ2-5
clone size: -
CDR3 length: 14
D gene: -

CDR3 DNA: TGTGCCAGCAGCCCCGGCTGGGGACAGTCGAATACGCAGTATTTT
CDR3 protein: CASSPGWGQSNTQYF
V gene: TRBV7-3
J gene: TRBJ2-3
clone size: few
CDR3 length: 15
D gene: TRBD1

CDR3 DNA: TGTGCTAGTGGTAGGGGACAGGGTAACAATGAGCAGTTCTTC
CDR3 protein: CASGRGQGNNEQFF
V gene: TRBV12-5
J gene: TRBJ2-1
clone size: -
CDR3 length: 14
D gene: TRBD1

CDR3 DNA: TGTGCCAGCAGTGAAAGAGGACTTGCGGAACTCTCTGGAAACACCATATATTTT
CDR3 protein: CASSERGLAELSGNTIYF
V gene: TRBV6-1
J gene: TRBJ1-3
clone size: -
CDR3 length: 18
D gene: -

CDR3 DNA: TGTGCCAGCAGCTCGAAGACAGTCCCGAACACCGGGGAGCTGTTTTTT
CDR3 protein: CASSSKTVPNTGELFF
V gene: TRBV7-8
J gene: TRBJ2-2
clone size: -
CDR3 length: 16
D gene: -

CDR3 DNA: TGTGCCAGCTCACCACCGAGCTACGAGCAGTACTTC
CDR3 protein: CASSPPSYEQYF
V gene: TRBV18
J gene: TRBJ2-7
clone size: -
CDR3 length: 12
D gene: -

CDR3 DNA: TGTGCCACCAGCAGAGATCGAGGGCTGGGTAACTATGGCTACACCTTC
CDR3 protein: CATSRDRGLGNYGYTF
V gene: TRBV15
J gene: TRBJ1-2
clone size: -
CDR3 length: 16
D gene: -

CDR3 DNA: TGTGCCAGCAGTTTTGGTCCGGGAGAGGACTATGGCTACACCTTC
CDR3 protein: CASSFGPGEDYGYTF
V gene: TRBV27
J gene: TRBJ1-2
clone size: -
CDR3 length: 15
D gene: -

CDR3 DNA: TGTGCCAGCAGCATTGGACAGGTCTACGAGCAGTACTTC
CDR3 protein: CASSIGQVYEQYF
V gene: TRBV12-1
J gene: TRBJ2-7
clone size: -
CDR3 length: 13
D gene: -

CDR3 DNA: TGCGCCAGCAGCGAGTTCTTCGGTAACGGCTACACCTTC
CDR3 protein: CASSEFFGNGYTF
V gene: TRBV5-1
J gene: TRBJ1-2
clone size: -
CDR3 length: 13
D gene: -

CDR3 DNA: TGTGCCAGCAGCTTGGGACGGAACACTGAAGCTTTCTTT
CDR3 protein: CASSLGRNTEAFF
V gene: TRBV11-3
J gene: TRBJ1-1
clone size: -
CDR3 length: 13
D gene: -

CDR3 DNA: TGTGCCAGCAGCTTTGGACAGCAGAGCACAGATACGCAGTATTTT
CDR3 protein: CASSFGQQSTDTQYF
V gene: TRBV11-2
J gene: TRBJ2-3
clone size: once
CDR3 length: 15
D gene: -

CDR3 DNA: TGTGCCAGCAGCTTAGTAGCGGGGGGCGAATTCGGGACCCAGTACTTC
CDR3 protein: CASSLVAGGEFGTQYF
V gene: TRBV11-2
J gene: TRBJ2-5
clone size: -
CDR3 length: 16
D gene: TRBD2

CDR3 DNA: TGCGCCAGCAGCTTGCTCGGGGGGGCGTCCACCGGGGAGCTGTTTTTT
CDR3 protein: CASSLLGGASTGELFF
V gene: TRBV5-1
J gene: TRBJ2-2
clone size: -
CDR3 length: 16
D gene: TRBD2

CDR3 DNA: TGTGCCAGCAGTTACTCGGAGGGGACCTACAATGAGCAGTTCTTC
CDR3 protein: CASSYSEGTYNEQFF
V gene: TRBV6-5
J gene: TRBJ2-1
clone size: -
CDR3 length: 15
D gene: -

CDR3 DNA: TGTGCCAGCAGCCAAGACAGGGAATTGGACACTGAAGCTTTCTTT
CDR3 protein: CASSQDRELDTEAFF
V gene: TRBV5-7
J gene: TRBJ1-1
clone size: once
CDR3 length: 15
D gene: TRBD1

CDR3 DNA: TGTGCCAGCATTCCCCCAGAGAGAGGACAGGATGGCTACACCTTC
CDR3 protein: CASIPPERGQDGYTF
V gene: TRBV6-1
J gene: TRBJ1-2
clone size: -
CDR3 length: 15
D gene: TRBD1

CDR3 DNA: TGTGCCACCAGCAGAGATGAGGATGAGCAGTTCTTC
CDR3 protein: CATSRDEDEQFF
V gene: TRBV15
J gene: TRBJ2-1
clone size: -
CDR3 length: 12
D gene: -

CDR3 DNA: TGTGCCATCAGTGAAATTAGGGGGGAGGGCTATGGCTACACCTTC
CDR3 protein: CAISEIRGEGYGYTF
V gene: TRBV10-3
J gene: TRBJ1-2
clone size: -
CDR3 length: 15
D gene: -

CDR3 DNA: TGTGCCAGCTCCATAGGGGCGGAGACTGAAGCTTTCTTT
CDR3 protein: CASSIGAETEAFF
V gene: TRBV28
J gene: TRBJ1-1
clone size: -
CDR3 length: 13
D gene: -

CDR3 DNA: TGTGCCAGTCAAAGGAGGGGAAGTGGGACTGAAGCTTTCTTT
CDR3 protein: CASQRRGSGTEAFF
V gene: TRBV19
J gene: TRBJ1-1
clone size: -
CDR3 length: 14
D gene: -